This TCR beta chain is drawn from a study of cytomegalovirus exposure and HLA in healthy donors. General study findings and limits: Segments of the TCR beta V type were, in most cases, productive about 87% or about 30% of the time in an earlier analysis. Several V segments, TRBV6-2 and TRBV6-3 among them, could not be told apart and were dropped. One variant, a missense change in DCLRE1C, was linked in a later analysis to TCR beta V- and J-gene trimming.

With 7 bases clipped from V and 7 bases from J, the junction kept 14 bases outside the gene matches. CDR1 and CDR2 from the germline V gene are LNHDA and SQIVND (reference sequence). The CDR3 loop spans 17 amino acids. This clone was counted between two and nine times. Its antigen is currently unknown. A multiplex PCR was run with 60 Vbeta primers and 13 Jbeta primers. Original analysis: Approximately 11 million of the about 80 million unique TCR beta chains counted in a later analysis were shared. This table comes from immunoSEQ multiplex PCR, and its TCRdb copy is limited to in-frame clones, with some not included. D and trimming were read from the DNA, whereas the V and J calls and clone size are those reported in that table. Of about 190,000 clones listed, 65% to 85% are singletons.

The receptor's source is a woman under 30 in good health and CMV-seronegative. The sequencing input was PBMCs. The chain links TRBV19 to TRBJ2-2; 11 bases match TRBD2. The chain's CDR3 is CASILAGGPKIHGELFF. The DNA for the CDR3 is TGTGCCAGTATCTTAGCGGGAGGGCCTAAAATTCACGGGGAGCTGTTTTTT.